One and the same sample provided the 10 T cell receptor beta chains below, sequenced in a study of blood T cell repertoires in COVID-19. Data came from immunoSEQ multiplex PCR; TCRdb stores just in-frame clones and leaves some out. The repertoire holds under 300,000 clones, with about nine tenths as singletons. The sample comprised PBMCs or T cells enriched from blood (not recorded which). These receptors were obtained from a woman aged 40 to 49 who had recovered from COVID-19.

The chain carries TRBV2 and TRBJ2-5; 13 nucleotides line up with TRBD2. The germline V gene encodes CDR1 SNHLY and CDR2 FYNNEI. This CDR3 spans 15 amino acids. V dropped 10 bases and J dropped 5; count of bases not matched to a gene: 10. This CDR3 is CATQGTSGVRETQYF. The CDR3 DNA is TGTGCCACTCAAGGGACTAGCGGGGTCAGGGAGACCCAGTACTTC.

This chain uses TRBV2 with TRBJ2-3, with D possibly matching TRBD1 (5 bases). The V and J ends lost 8 bases and 9 bases respectively, with 15 bases between them. The CDR3 extends over 12 amino acids. Per the germline V gene, CDR1 is SNHLY and CDR2 is FYNNEI. The CDR3 here is CASATGPGTQYF. In DNA form, the CDR3 reads TGTGCCAGCGCAACAGGCCCAGGGACGCAGTATTTT.

J is TRBJ2-1 and V is TRBV7-6; 15 bases match TRBD2. The V gene end was trimmed by 5 bases and the J gene end by 7 bases; junction bases not matched to a gene: 12. Germline CDR1 SGHVS, CDR2 FNYEAQ. The CDR3 runs to 18 residues. The CDR3 loop is CASSAGLAGGFGQNEQFF. In nucleotides, the CDR3 is TGTGCCAGCAGCGCTGGACTAGCGGGAGGGTTCGGGCAAAATGAGCAGTTCTTC.

The rearrangement links TRBV18 to TRBJ2-3; D perhaps matches TRBD2 (6 bases). The germline gives CDR1 KGHSH, CDR2 LQKENI. This CDR3 is 16 amino acids long. Between the trimmed V and J ends, which lost 3 bases and 3 bases, there was a span of 16 bases. CDR3 residues: CASSPGTWTITDTQYF. The DNA of the CDR3 is TGTGCCAGCTCACCCGGGACTTGGACGATAACAGATACGCAGTATTTT. The full variable domain, its missing parts supplied by reference TRBV18 and TRBJ2-3, is NAGVMQNPRHLVRRRGQEARLRCSPMKGHSHVYWYRQLPEEGLKFMVYLQKENIIDESGMPKERFSAEFPKEGPSILRIQQVVRGDSAAYFCASSPGTWTITDTQYFGPGTRLTVL.

The chain has TRBV5-8 and TRBJ2-5; possible D gene TRBD1, 7 bases. From germline, CDR1 is SGHTS and CDR2 YDEGEE. This CDR3 is 17 amino acids long. V lost 0 bases and J 2 bases, leaving 17 bases between the germline ends. Here the CDR3 reads CASSLVSGGTVQETQYF. The CDR3 nucleotides are TGTGCCAGCAGCTTGGTATCCGGCGGGACAGTGCAAGAGACCCAGTACTTC.

The J gene is TRBJ1-2, the V gene TRBV7-9, with a tentative D call TRBD1 (6 bases). In germline, CDR1 is SEHNR, CDR2 FQNEAQ (reference sequence). V was trimmed by 5 bases and J by 8 bases, leaving 15 bases between them. CDR3 length equals 13 residues. The CDR3 spells CASSAQQGLGYTF. CDR3 in DNA: TGTGCCAGCAGCGCCCAACAGGGATTAGGCTACACCTTC.

The chain combines TRBV11-2 with TRBJ2-7, with 8 nucleotides matching TRBD2. After removal of 5 bases from V and 3 bases from J, the junction contained 12 bases not matched to a gene. Germline-derived CDR1 and CDR2 are SGHAT and FQNNGV. This CDR3 comprises 16 residues. The CDR3 is CASSHGSWRGDYEQYF. DNA of the CDR3: TGTGCCAGCAGCCACGGGAGTTGGCGGGGGGACTACGAGCAGTACTTC.

The CDR3 bases are TGTGCCAGCAATCTCGGCGGAGGAGCTAACTATGGCTACACCTTC. It encodes CASNLGGGANYGYTF. The V call is TRBV2, the J call TRBJ1-2; D remains unclear. Germline lookup yields CDR1 SNHLY and CDR2 FYNNEI. V was clipped by 7 bases and J by 0 bases, with 15 bases between them. The CDR3 loop spans 15 amino acids.

The genes are TRBV15 and TRBJ1-6, with D maybe TRBD1 (6 bases). The V and J ends lost 0 bases and 7 bases respectively, with 16 bases between them. Germline CDR1 is LNHNV and CDR2 is YYDKDF (reference sequence). This CDR3 has 17 amino acids. The CDR3 sequence: CATSRDLARGPNSPLHF. CDR3 coding DNA: TGTGCCACCAGCAGAGATCTGGCCAGGGGACCGAATTCACCCCTCCACTTT.

This chain joins TRBV10-1 and TRBJ2-5, with TRBD2 as a possible D gene (5 bases). Germline CDR1 reads WNHNN; CDR2 reads SYGVQD (reference sequence). Trimming shortened V by 2 bases and J by 5 bases, and 9 bases separated the two germline ends. The CDR3 runs to 13 residues. CDR3 nucleotide sequence: TGCGCCAGCAGTGAGCCCGGGGAGGAGACCCAGTACTTC. Translation gives CASSEPGEETQYF.